This passage covers 3 T cell receptor beta chains from one sample sequenced in a study of breast tumors, draining lymph nodes, adjacent tissues (dated by TCRdb to 2015 to 2016). The library was built by means of multiplex PCR. TCRdb records Illumina HiSeq 2000 as the sequencer. TCRdb passed the public sequencing reads through fastp at Q25 and MiXCR, retaining productive beta sequences. Entries are consolidated by CDR3 protein sequence, retaining the most common genes and DNA. This sample lists around 150,000 distinct CDR3 sequences; about a fifth were detected once. The top ten hold more than 2.5% of the sample. Lymph node samples came from the axillary draining lymph nodes of breast cancer patients. Sequenced material: axillary lymph node tissue. These receptors came from a female donor with breast cancer. Some clones in this sample may be carry-over from other donors' samples.

This clonotype was counted many times. V gene TRBV10-3 combines with J gene TRBJ1-2; TRBD1 is a possible D gene (6 bases). The V gene lost 5 bases and the J gene lost 3 bases, with 10 bases spanning the gap. Germline V lookup: CDR1 ENHRY, CDR2 SYGVKD. The CDR3 sequence is 13 residues long. The CDR3 sequence: CAISMDRDYGYTF. CDR3 DNA: TGTGCCATCAGTATGGACAGAGACTATGGCTACACCTTC.

CDR3 amino acids: CSASHPSGSFGGEQFF. CDR3 DNA: TGCAGTGCTAGCCACCCTAGCGGGAGTTTTGGGGGTGAGCAGTTCTTC. V usage is TRBV20-1 and J usage is TRBJ2-1; 10 positions match TRBD2. Per germline, CDR1 DFQATT and CDR2 SNEGSKA (reference sequence). The CDR3 sequence is 16 residues long. Unmatched junction bases numbered 14, after V lost 3 bases and J lost 9 bases.

In its sample, this clonotype was seen many times. This chain joins TRBV20-1 and TRBJ2-3; TRBD2 agrees at 8 bases. Germline assignment: CDR1 DFQATT and CDR2 SNEGSKA (reference sequence). The CDR3 has 14 residues. With V trimmed by 3 bases and J by 6 bases, 8 bases remained unmatched. The CDR3 protein is CSASREGPGDTQYF. The DNA for the CDR3 is TGCAGTGCTAGTCGGGAGGGCCCGGGGGATACGCAGTATTTT.